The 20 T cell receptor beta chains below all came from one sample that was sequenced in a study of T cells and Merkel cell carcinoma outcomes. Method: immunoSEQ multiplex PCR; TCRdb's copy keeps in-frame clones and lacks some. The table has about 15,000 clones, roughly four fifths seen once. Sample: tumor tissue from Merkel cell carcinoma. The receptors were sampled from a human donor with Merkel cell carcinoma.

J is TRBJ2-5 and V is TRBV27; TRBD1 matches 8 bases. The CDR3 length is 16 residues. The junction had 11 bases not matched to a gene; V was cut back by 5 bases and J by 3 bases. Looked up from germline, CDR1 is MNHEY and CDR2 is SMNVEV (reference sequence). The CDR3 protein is CASSGLGGTGEETQYF. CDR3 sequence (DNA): TGTGCCAGCAGTGGCCTAGGAGGGACAGGCGAAGAGACCCAGTACTTC.

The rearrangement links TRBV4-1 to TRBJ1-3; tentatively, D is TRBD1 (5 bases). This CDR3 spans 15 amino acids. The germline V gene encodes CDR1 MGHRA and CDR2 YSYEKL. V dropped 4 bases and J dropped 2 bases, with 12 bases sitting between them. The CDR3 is CASSPQGLAGNTIYF. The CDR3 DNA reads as TGCGCCAGCAGCCCCCAGGGTCTGGCTGGAAACACCATATATTTT.

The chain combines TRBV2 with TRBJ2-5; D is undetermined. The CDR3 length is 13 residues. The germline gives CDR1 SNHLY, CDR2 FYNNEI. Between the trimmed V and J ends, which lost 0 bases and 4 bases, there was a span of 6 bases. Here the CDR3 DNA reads TGTGCCAGCAGTGAAGCTAGGATAGAGACCCAGTACTTC. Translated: CASSEARIETQYF. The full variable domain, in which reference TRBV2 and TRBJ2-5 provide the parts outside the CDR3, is EPEVTQTPSHQVTQMGQEVILRCVPISNHLYFYWYRQILGQKVEFLVSFYNNEISEKSEIFDDQFSVERPDGSNFTLKIRSTKLEDSAMYFCASSEARIETQYFGPGTRLLVL.

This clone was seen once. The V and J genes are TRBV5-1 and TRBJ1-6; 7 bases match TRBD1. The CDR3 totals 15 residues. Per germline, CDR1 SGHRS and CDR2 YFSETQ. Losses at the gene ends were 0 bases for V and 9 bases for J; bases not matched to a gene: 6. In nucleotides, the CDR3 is TGCGCCAGCAGCTTGGACAGGGGCGCGGGTTCACCCCTCCACTTT. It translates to CASSLDRGAGSPLHF.

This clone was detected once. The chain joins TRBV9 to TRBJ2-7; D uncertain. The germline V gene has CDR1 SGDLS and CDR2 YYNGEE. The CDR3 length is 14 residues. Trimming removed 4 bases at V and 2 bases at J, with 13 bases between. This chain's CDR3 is CASSPRQAAYEQYF. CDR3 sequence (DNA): TGTGCCAGCAGCCCGCGGCAGGCCGCCTACGAGCAGTACTTC.

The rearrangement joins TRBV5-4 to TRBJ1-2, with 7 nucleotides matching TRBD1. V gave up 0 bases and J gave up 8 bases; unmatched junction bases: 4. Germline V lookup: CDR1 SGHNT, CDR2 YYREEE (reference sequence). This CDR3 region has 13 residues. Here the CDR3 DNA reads TGTGCCAGCAGCTTGGGACAGGGTCGAGGCTACACCTTC. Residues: CASSLGQGRGYTF.

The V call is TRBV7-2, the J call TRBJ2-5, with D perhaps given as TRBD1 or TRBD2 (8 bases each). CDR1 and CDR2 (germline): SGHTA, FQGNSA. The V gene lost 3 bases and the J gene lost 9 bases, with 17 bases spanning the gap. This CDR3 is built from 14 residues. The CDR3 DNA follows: TGTGCCAGCAGCTTTCAGGGGGCCGGGGGGGCCCAGTACTTC. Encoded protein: CASSFQGAGGAQYF.

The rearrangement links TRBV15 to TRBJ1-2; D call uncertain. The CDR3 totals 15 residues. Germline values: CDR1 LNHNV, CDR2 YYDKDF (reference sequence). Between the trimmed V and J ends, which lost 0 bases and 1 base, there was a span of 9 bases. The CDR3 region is CATSRDGSYNYGYTF. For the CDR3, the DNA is TGTGCCACCAGCAGAGATGGCAGCTATAACTATGGCTACACCTTC.

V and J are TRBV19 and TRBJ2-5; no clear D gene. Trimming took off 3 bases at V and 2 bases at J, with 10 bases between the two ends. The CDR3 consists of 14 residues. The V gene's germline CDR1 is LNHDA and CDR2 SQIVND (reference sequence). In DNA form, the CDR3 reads TGTGCCAGTAGTATCGCGGCGGCACAAGAGACCCAGTACTTC. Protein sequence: CASSIAAAQETQYF.

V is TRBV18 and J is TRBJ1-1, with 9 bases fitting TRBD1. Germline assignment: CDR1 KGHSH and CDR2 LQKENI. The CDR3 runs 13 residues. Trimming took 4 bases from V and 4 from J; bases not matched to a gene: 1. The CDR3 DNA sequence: TGTGCCAGCTCACAGACAGGGGGCACTGAAGCTTTCTTT. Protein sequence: CASSQTGGTEAFF.

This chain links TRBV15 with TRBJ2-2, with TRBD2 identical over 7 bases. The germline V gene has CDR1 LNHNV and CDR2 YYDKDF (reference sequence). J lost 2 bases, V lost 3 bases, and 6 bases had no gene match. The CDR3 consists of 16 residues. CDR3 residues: CATSSSGTTNTGELFF. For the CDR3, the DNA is TGTGCCACCAGCAGTTCCGGGACTACTAACACCGGGGAGCTGTTTTTT.

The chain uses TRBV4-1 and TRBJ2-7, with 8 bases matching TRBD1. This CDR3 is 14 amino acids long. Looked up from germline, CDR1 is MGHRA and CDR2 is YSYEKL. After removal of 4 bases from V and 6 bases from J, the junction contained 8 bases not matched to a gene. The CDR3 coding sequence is TGCGCCAGCAGCCGGACAGGGATTTTTGGCGAGCAGTACTTC. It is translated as CASSRTGIFGEQYF.

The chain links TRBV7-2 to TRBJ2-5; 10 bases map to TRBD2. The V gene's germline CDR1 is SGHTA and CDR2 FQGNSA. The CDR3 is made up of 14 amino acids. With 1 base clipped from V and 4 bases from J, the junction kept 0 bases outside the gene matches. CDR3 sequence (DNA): TGTGCCAGCAGCTTAGTAGCGGGGGGAGAGACCCAGTACTTC. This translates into CASSLVAGGETQYF.

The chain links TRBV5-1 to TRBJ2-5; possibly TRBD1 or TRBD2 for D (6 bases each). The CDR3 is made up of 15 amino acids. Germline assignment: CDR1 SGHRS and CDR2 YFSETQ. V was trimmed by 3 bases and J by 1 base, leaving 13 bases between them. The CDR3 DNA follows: TGCGCCAGCAGCTGGAGGGACAACCTCCAAGAGACCCAGTACTTC. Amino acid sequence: CASSWRDNLQETQYF.

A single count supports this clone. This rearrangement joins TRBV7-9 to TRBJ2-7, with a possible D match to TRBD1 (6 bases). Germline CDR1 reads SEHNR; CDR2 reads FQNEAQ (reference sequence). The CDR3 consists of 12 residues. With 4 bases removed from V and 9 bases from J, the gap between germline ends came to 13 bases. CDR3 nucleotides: TGTGCCAGCAGCTCAGGGGCGCCGGGGCAGTACTTC. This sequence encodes CASSSGAPGQYF.

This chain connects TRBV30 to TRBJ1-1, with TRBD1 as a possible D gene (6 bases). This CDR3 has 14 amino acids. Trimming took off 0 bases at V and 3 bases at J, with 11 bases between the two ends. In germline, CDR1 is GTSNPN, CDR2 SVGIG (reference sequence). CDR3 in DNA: TGTGCCTGGAGTGTACAGGGCTGGGACACTGAAGCTTTCTTT. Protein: CAWSVQGWDTEAFF. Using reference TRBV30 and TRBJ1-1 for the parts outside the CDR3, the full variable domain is SQTIHQWPATLVQPVGSPLSLECTVEGTSNPNLYWYRQAAGRGLQLLFYSVGIGQISSEVPQNLSASRPQDRQFILSSKKLLLSDSGFYLCAWSVQGWDTEAFFGQGTRLTVV.

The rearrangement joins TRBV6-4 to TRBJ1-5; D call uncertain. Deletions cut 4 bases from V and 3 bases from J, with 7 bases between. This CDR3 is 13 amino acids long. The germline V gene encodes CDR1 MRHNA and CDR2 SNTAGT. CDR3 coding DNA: TGTGCCAGCAGTGCGGAGTCCAATCAGCCCCAGCATTTT. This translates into CASSAESNQPQHF.

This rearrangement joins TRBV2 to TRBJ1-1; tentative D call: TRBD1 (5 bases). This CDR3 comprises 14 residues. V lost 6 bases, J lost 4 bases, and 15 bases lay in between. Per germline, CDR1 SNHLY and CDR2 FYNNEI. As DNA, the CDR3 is TGTGCCAGCAGCCCAGACAGCTACCCCACTGAAGCTTTCTTT. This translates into CASSPDSYPTEAFF.

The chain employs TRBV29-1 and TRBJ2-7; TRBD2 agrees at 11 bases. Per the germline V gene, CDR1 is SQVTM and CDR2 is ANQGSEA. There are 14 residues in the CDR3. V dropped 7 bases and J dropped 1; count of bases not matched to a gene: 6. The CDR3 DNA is TGCAGCGCTTCCGGGACTAGCGGTTCCTACGAGCAGTACTTC. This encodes CSASGTSGSYEQYF.

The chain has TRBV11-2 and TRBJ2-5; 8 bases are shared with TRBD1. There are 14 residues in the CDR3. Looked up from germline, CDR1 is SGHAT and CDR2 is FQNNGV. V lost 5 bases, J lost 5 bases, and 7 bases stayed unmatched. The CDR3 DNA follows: TGTGCCAGCAGCCCCCAGGGGGCTGGGGAGACCCAGTACTTC. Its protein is CASSPQGAGETQYF.